Sequencing of this T cell receptor beta chain was carried out in a study of T cells in Graves' hyperthyroidism and ophthalmopathy (dated by TCRdb to the late 2010s). In terms of the full investigation: Peripheral blood samples were taken at initial diagnosis, before any treatment was given. A discovery cohort of roughly 100 patients, approximately 45 with Graves' ophthalmopathy and approximately 55 with stable Graves' hyperthyroidism, was used to find distinguishing TCR V-J signatures. Prospective prediction of ophthalmopathy was tested in an independent validation cohort of 18 to 20 hyperthyroidism patients and around 16 patients who later progressed to ophthalmopathy. The 100 discovery patients were divided at random into training and test sets in a 7:3 ratio. In more than 5 Graves' hyperthyroidism patients, the study also compared T-cell repertoires from thyroid tissue with T-cell repertoires from blood. Once sampling was done, hyperthyroidism patients were given methimazole at a starting dose of 30 mg daily, whereas ophthalmopathy patients were given high-dose intravenous methylprednisolone. According to the paper, TCR Vbeta CDR3 sequencing was carried out on 120 to 150 peripheral blood samples, which came from around 43 ophthalmopathy, approximately 72 hyperthyroidism and roughly 17 progressor patients.

Worth noting for this clonotype: The antigen it recognizes is unknown. Per-base qualities were not stored, and no clone one base away is much larger.

A patient counted as having stable Graves' hyperthyroidism if no progression to ophthalmopathy occurred over 18 months of follow-up. Hyperthyroidism patients were aged 18 to 65 years and newly diagnosed, with disease duration of less than 2 months. Any patient with an uncontrolled infection, another autoimmune disease, pregnancy or lactation was excluded. Diagnoses were based on clinical symptoms, serum thyroxine and TRAb, thyroid ultrasound and orbital computed tomography. PBMCs were separated from under 11 ml of fresh peripheral blood using Ficoll-Paque density gradient centrifugation. Total RNA was extracted with Trizol reagent, and quality was checked on an Agilent 2100 Bioanalyzer. Findings and caveats that apply to the study as a whole: No statistical method was used to fix the sample size in advance, and group allocation was not hidden from the investigators. During validation, the model predicted progression to ophthalmopathy a median of about 5.9 months ahead of onset, with roughly 65% sensitivity and almost 75% specificity. Most expanded thyroid clonotypes (frequency above 0.001) were also found in blood, which suggests that blood repertoires may mirror thyroid immune responses. A 13 V-J signature model separated ophthalmopathy from stable hyperthyroidism, with around 90% sensitivity and about 81% specificity in cross-validation and 80%/75% in testing.

V is shortened by 8 bases, J by 5 bases, and the region joining them spans 12 bases. From cysteine to phenylalanine, the CDR3 is 12 amino acids long. The kept DNA is CDR3 alone, 36 bases in frame from the first base. TCR beta CDR3 regions were amplified from RNA transcripts. For the first round of RT-PCR on the TCR CDR3, the HTBI primer set was used together with the Qiagen OneStep RT-PCR kit. A second multiplex PCR round built the libraries, followed by size selection and purification. Sequencing of the libraries was done on an Illumina HiSeq2000 using paired-end 100 bp reads. Turning to the authors' computational methods: SOAPnuke was used to process the raw data, with reads discarded if the reads contained adapters or uncalled bases, had a mean Phred below 15, or lacked an exact constant-primer or identifier match. COPE v1.2.5 was used to merge high-quality paired reads, and clonotypes were defined as unique nucleotide sequences. MiTCR v1.1 was used to align the clonotypes against IMGT TRBV, TRBD and TRBJ reference segments. Only V-J combinations with frequency above 0.0001, covering about 99% of repertoires, were analysed. A TCS score was defined as the ratio between F50 (clonal expansion) and ExV (chaos), using BLOSUM62-based TCRdist between CDR3 peptides within each V-J. Welch's t-statistics and random forest reduced around 510 V-J features to 13, which were used in a naive Bayes classifier (R e1071). Thyroid-blood repertoire similarity was quantified with the Morisita-Horn index. Starting from the raw public reads, TCRdb applied fastp trimming at Q25, assembled clones with MiXCR and retained in-frame beta chains. Entries that share a CDR3 protein sequence are merged under the most common genes and DNA. The V and J calls, along with clone size, are taken from TCRdb and not from the paper's own processing. The sample profile shows around 720,000 distinct CDR3 sequences; approximately 40% of them were found once. The ten biggest clones cover around 30% of the sample.

The TCR comes from a woman aged 40 to 50 with Graves' hyperthyroidism. The source material was blood. The rearranged chain carries TRBV12-3 or TRBV12-4 and TRBJ2-5; no confident D gene assignment can be made. The DNA sequence reads TGTGCCAGCTCCCCAATTCGTGAGACCCAGTACTTC. Its translation reads: CASSPIRETQYF.